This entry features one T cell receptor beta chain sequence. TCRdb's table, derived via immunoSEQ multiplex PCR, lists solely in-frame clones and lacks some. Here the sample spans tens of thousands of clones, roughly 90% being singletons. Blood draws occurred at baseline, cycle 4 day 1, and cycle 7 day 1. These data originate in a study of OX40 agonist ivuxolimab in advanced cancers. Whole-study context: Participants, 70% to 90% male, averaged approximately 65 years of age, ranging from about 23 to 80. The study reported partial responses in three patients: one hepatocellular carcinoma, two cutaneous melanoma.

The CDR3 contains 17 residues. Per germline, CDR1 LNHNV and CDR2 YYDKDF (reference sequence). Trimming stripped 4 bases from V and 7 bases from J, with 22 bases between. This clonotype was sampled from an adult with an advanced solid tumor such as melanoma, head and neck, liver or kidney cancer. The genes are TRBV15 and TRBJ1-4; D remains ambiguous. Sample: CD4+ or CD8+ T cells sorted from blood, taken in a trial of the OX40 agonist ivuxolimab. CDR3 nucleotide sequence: TGTGCCACCAGCATACCCTCCGGGCTCCCGCGGGGTGAAAAACTGTTTTTT. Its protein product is CATSIPSGLPRGEKLFF. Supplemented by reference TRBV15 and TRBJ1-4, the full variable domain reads DAMVIQNPRYQVTQFGKPVTLSCSQTLNHNVMYWYQQKSSQAPKLLFHYYDKDFNNEADTPDNFQSRRPNTSFCFLDIRSPGLGDTAMYLCATSIPSGLPRGEKLFFGSGTQLSVL.